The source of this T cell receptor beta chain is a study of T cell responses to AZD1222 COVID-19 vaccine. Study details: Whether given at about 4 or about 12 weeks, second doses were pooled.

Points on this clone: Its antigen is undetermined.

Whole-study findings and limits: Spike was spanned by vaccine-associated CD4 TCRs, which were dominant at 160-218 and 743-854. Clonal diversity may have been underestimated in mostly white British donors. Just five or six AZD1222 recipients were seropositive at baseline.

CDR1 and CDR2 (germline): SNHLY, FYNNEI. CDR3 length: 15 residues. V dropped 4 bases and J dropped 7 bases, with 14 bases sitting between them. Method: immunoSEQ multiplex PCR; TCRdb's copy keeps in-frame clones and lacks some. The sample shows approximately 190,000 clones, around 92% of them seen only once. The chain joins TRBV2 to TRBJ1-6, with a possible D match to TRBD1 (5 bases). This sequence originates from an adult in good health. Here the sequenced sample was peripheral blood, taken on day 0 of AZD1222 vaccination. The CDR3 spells CASSGGLGGNSPLHF. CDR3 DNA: TGTGCCAGCAGTGGGGGCCTTGGCGGCAATTCACCCCTCCACTTT.